Presented here are 18 T cell receptor beta chains from one specimen sequenced in a study of CXCR3-negative and CXCR3-positive naive CD8 T cells. UMI-labeled TRB cDNA libraries were prepared by 5' RACE. One entry per CDR3 protein, without DNA, is what TCRdb gives after re-calling the 5' RACE reads. This sample's clone table lists 75,000 to 100,000 distinct CDR3 sequences. The sample consisted of naive CXCR3- CD8+ T cells from blood. Indicated subset: CD45RO-CCR7+CD27+CD95- naive CD8+ T cells lacking CXCR3 (TNR3-). The receptors were sampled from a human donor in good health. Some clones in this sample may be carry-over from other donors' samples.

This chain uses TRBV27 with TRBJ2-3; the D call of TRBD2 rests on TCRdb alone, since no DNA is present to check it. The CDR3 runs to 16 residues. From germline, CDR1 is MNHEY and CDR2 SMNVEV (reference sequence). CDR3 protein: CASSPRLAESTDTQYF.

The chain uses TRBV15 and TRBJ2-1; TCRdb names TRBD2, which stays unverified in the absence of DNA. The CDR3 contains 14 residues. Germline V gene data show CDR1 as LNHNV and CDR2 as YYDKDF (reference sequence). CDR3 amino acids: CATSSLAVYNEQFF.

The V and J genes are TRBV6-5 and TRBJ2-1; TCRdb gives TRBD2 as the D gene, but with no DNA this cannot be confirmed. Germline loops: CDR1 MNHEY, CDR2 SVGAGI. This CDR3 has 14 residues. The CDR3 loop reads CASSLTSGYNEQFF.

The chain couples TRBV29-1 to TRBJ1-6; no DNA is available, so the TRBD1 call from TCRdb remains unchecked. CDR1 SQVTM and CDR2 ANQGSEA come from the germline V gene. The CDR3 has 17 amino acids. CDR3 amino acids: CSAPTRDRVSGNSPLHF.

This chain uses TRBV6-5 with TRBJ1-2; the D call from TCRdb, TRBD1, cannot be confirmed without DNA. Germline loops: CDR1 MNHEY, CDR2 SVGAGI. The CDR3 is 15 amino acids. The CDR3 region is CASSYETGSSYGYTF.

This chain uses TRBV6-2 or TRBV6-3 with TRBJ2-1; without DNA, the TCRdb call of TRBD2 cannot be checked. The CDR3 has 16 residues. The germline V gene has CDR1 MNHEY and CDR2 SVGEGT. Here the CDR3 reads CASSYQLAGPESEQFF.

The V and J genes are TRBV29-1 and TRBJ2-5; TCRdb reports TRBD1, a call that lacks DNA to check it against. The CDR3 is made up of 13 amino acids. Germline V CDR1 and CDR2: SQVTM, ANQGSEA. The CDR3 loop reads CSVDLGAGLTQYF.

V gene TRBV7-9 combines with J gene TRBJ2-1; TCRdb outputs TRBD2, but without DNA this stays unchecked. From germline, CDR1 is SEHNR and CDR2 FQNEAQ (reference sequence). The CDR3 extends over 14 amino acids. The CDR3 protein is CASSFILASNEQFF. The full variable domain, with the rest looked up from reference TRBV7-9 and TRBJ2-1, is DTGVSQNPRHKITKRGQNVTFRCDPISEHNRLYWYRQTLGQGPEFLTYFQNEAQLEKSRLLSDRFSAERPKGSFSTLEIQRTEQGDSAMYLCASSFILASNEQFFGPGTRLTVL.

The rearrangement joins TRBV28 to TRBJ2-1. From germline, CDR1 is MDHEN and CDR2 SYDVKM. This CDR3 is built from 15 residues. CDR3 residues: CASSFGRASYNEQFF.

The J gene is TRBJ2-7, the V gene TRBV27; TCRdb's D call, TRBD1, is unchecked because there is no DNA. The germline V gene has CDR1 MNHEY and CDR2 SMNVEV (reference sequence). This CDR3 is built from 17 residues. The CDR3: CASSPTPGAGSSNEQYF.

CDR3 amino acids: CSVEYSRDYNEQFF. V usage is TRBV29-1 and J usage is TRBJ2-1; TCRdb gives TRBD2 as the D gene, but with no DNA this cannot be confirmed. CDR3 size: 14 residues. CDR1 and CDR2 from the germline V gene are SQVTM and ANQGSEA.

The chain has TRBV5-5 and TRBJ2-1; the TCRdb D gene call, TRBD2, has no DNA to confirm it. Per the germline V gene, CDR1 is SGHKS and CDR2 is YYEKEE (reference sequence). The CDR3 is 15 amino acids. CDR3 loop: CASSFTSGSLDEQFF.

The chain carries TRBV5-1 and TRBJ2-7. Germline assignment: CDR1 SGHRS and CDR2 YFSETQ. This CDR3 is built from 13 residues. CDR3 sequence: CASSSGESYEQYF.

The chain couples TRBV7-9 to TRBJ2-1. In germline, CDR1 is SEHNR, CDR2 FQNEAQ (reference sequence). The CDR3 covers 15 residues. The chain's CDR3 is CASSFEGGYYNEQFF.

The chain joins TRBV29-1 to TRBJ2-1; the TCRdb call, TRBD2, lacks DNA for checking. Germline values: CDR1 SQVTM, CDR2 ANQGSEA. CDR3 length: 13 amino acids. CDR3 region: CSVDDRVGGEQFF.

This chain links TRBV5-6 with TRBJ1-5; TCRdb outputs TRBD1, but without DNA this stays unchecked. The CDR3 consists of 18 residues. Germline V gene sequence: CDR1 SGHDT, CDR2 YYEEEE. CDR3 protein: CASSLGETVRYSNQPQHF.

The V and J genes are TRBV5-6 and TRBJ2-5; TCRdb designates TRBD2, a call that cannot be tested without DNA. Germline loops: CDR1 SGHDT, CDR2 YYEEEE. The CDR3 runs 14 residues. The CDR3 region is CASSLWTRVETQYF.

The V and J genes are TRBV14 and TRBJ1-2; without DNA, the TCRdb call of TRBD1 cannot be checked. The length of the CDR3 is 16 residues. Germline assignment: CDR1 SGHDN and CDR2 FVKESK. The CDR3 loop reads CASSQALKGQNYGYTF.